These 21 T cell receptor beta chains were sequenced from one sample in a study of blood T cell repertoires in COVID-19. Repertoires were generated with immunoSEQ multiplex PCR, while TCRdb's copy carries only in-frame clones and drops some. The data hold roughly 190,000 clones, with roughly 88% observed a single time. The sequenced sample consisted of peripheral blood. The receptors shown here come from a middle-aged woman who had recovered from COVID-19.

This rearrangement joins TRBV4-2 to TRBJ1-2; D is unresolved. The CDR3 is made up of 16 amino acids. Trimming took off 1 base at V and 1 base at J, with 13 bases between the two ends. The germline gives CDR1 LGHNA, CDR2 YNFKEQ. The CDR3 sequence is CASSQARKTINYGYTF. The DNA for the CDR3 is TGTGCCAGCAGCCAAGCGAGGAAGACGATTAACTATGGCTACACCTTC.

The J gene is TRBJ2-5, the V gene TRBV11-2; 9 nucleotides match TRBD2. Trimming at V came to 5 bases and at J to 5 bases, leaving 6 bases not matched to a gene. This CDR3 is built from 14 residues. Germline CDR1 and CDR2: SGHAT and FQNNGV. Here the CDR3 reads CASSPAGGGETQYF. Written as DNA, the CDR3 is TGTGCCAGCAGCCCCGCGGGAGGGGGGGAGACCCAGTACTTC.

This clone was counted only a few times. This chain connects TRBV9 to TRBJ2-1; 7 bases line up with TRBD2. Germline CDR1 and CDR2: SGDLS and YYNGEE. This CDR3 comprises 15 residues. J lost 0 bases, V lost 3 bases, and 3 bases had no gene match. CDR3 nucleotide sequence: TGTGCCAGCAGCGCGGGGACTAACTCCTACAATGAGCAGTTCTTC. Amino acid sequence: CASSAGTNSYNEQFF.

The chain employs TRBV7-2 and TRBJ1-1; D gene ambiguous. Trimming shortened V by 1 base and J by 8 bases, and 11 bases separated the two germline ends. The CDR3 has 13 residues. The V gene's germline CDR1 is SGHTA and CDR2 FQGNSA. This chain's CDR3 is CASSLGSLLEAFF. The DNA for the CDR3 is TGTGCCAGCAGCTTAGGCTCGCTGCTAGAAGCTTTCTTT.

The CDR3 region is CSASKTLVTEAFF. In DNA form, the CDR3 reads TGCAGTGCTAGTAAGACTCTGGTCACTGAAGCTTTCTTT. The V and J genes are TRBV20-1 and TRBJ1-1; D remains ambiguous. From germline, CDR1 is DFQATT and CDR2 SNEGSKA (reference sequence). The CDR3 consists of 13 residues. The V end lost 3 bases, the J end lost 4 bases, and 12 bases lay between the germline ends.

V is TRBV6-5 and J is TRBJ1-2; 7 nucleotides match TRBD1. The V gene end was trimmed by 7 bases and the J gene end by 0 bases; junction bases not matched to a gene: 5. Germline V gene sequence: CDR1 MNHEY, CDR2 SVGAGI. CDR3 size: 14 residues. Here the CDR3 reads CASKPGTANYGYTF. CDR3 DNA sequence: TGTGCCAGCAAACCGGGGACAGCTAACTATGGCTACACCTTC.

The chain is built from TRBV28 and TRBJ1-5; TRBD1 matches 9 bases. CDR1 MDHEN and CDR2 SYDVKM come from the germline V gene. The CDR3 extends over 16 amino acids. The J segment lost 5 bases and the V segment lost 5 bases, leaving 10 bases of the junction unmatched. In DNA form, the CDR3 reads TGTGCCAGCAGTGCCTCCGGGACAGGGAGCCATCAGCCCCAGCATTTT. This gives the protein CASSASGTGSHQPQHF.

This clone was seen a few times. Other DNA sequences within the sample encode an identical CDR3. This rearrangement joins TRBV6-5 to TRBJ2-7; 13 bases align to TRBD2. Trimming removed 6 bases from V and 3 bases from J; junction bases left unmatched: 2. CDR1 and CDR2 from the germline V gene are MNHEY and SVGAGI. The CDR3 runs 14 residues. This chain's CDR3 is CASRRTSGSYEQYF. CDR3 nucleotide sequence: TGTGCCAGCAGACGGACTAGCGGGAGCTACGAGCAGTACTTC.

This sequence joins TRBV7-6 and TRBJ2-5; D ambiguous. The CDR3 length is 15 residues. Deletions cut 4 bases from V and 2 bases from J, with 14 bases between. The germline gives CDR1 SGHVS, CDR2 FNYEAQ. DNA of the CDR3: TGTGCCAGCAGCTGGGCGTCGGCAGCTCAAGAGACCCAGTACTTC. Encoded protein: CASSWASAAQETQYF.

This rearrangement joins TRBV4-1 to TRBJ1-1; D might be TRBD1 (6 bases). V lost 4 bases and J 6 bases, leaving 12 bases between the germline ends. In germline, CDR1 is MGHRA, CDR2 YSYEKL. The CDR3 has 13 residues. The DNA of the CDR3 is TGCGCCAGCAGCCGTGAGGGGGTCCCTGAAGCTTTCTTT. This encodes CASSREGVPEAFF.

This chain connects TRBV20-1 to TRBJ2-1; D uncertain. The CDR3 contains 11 residues. From germline, CDR1 is DFQATT and CDR2 SNEGSKA (reference sequence). Trimming cost V 2 bases and J 5 bases, with 4 bases left between them. The CDR3, as DNA: TGCAGTGCTAGACCCAACAATGAGCAGTTCTTC. Translating it yields CSARPNNEQFF.

This chain uses TRBV29-1 with TRBJ2-2; 8 bases line up with TRBD2. The germline gives CDR1 SQVTM, CDR2 ANQGSEA. The CDR3 contains 17 residues. The ends lost 4 bases at V and 5 bases at J; junction bases unmatched: 15. The chain's CDR3 is CSVALVTSGRSTGELFF. DNA of the CDR3: TGCAGCGTTGCACTCGTAACGAGCGGGAGATCGACCGGGGAGCTGTTTTTT.

This clone was recorded once. The chain combines TRBV2 with TRBJ2-7, with 8 bases lining up with TRBD2. This CDR3 has 14 amino acids. With 10 bases clipped from V and 2 bases from J, the junction kept 10 bases outside the gene matches. CDR1 is SNHLY, CDR2 FYNNEI, per germline. The CDR3 DNA sequence: TGTGCCACCGAAAGCGGGAGACCCCCCTACGAGCAGTACTTC. It specifies CATESGRPPYEQYF.

The genes are TRBV7-2 and TRBJ2-1; 14 bases match TRBD2. The V gene's germline CDR1 is SGHTA and CDR2 FQGNSA. The CDR3 runs to 16 residues. The V gene end was trimmed by 3 bases and the J gene end by 8 bases; junction bases not matched to a gene: 6. CDR3 amino acids: CASSFSGTSGRDEQFF. The CDR3 DNA follows: TGTGCCAGCAGCTTTAGTGGGACTAGCGGGAGAGATGAGCAGTTCTTC.

The rearrangement joins TRBV19 to TRBJ2-7; D not certain. The CDR3 length is 14 residues. Looked up from germline, CDR1 is LNHDA and CDR2 is SQIVND (reference sequence). Trimming stripped 4 bases from V and 0 bases from J, with 10 bases between. CDR3 region: CASSTQVDSYEQYF. The CDR3 nucleotides are TGTGCCAGTAGTACCCAGGTGGACTCCTACGAGCAGTACTTC.

This CDR3 is CASSEFGRGRNEQFF. DNA of the CDR3: TGTGCCAGCAGTGAATTTGGCAGGGGGCGAAATGAGCAGTTCTTC. J is TRBJ2-1 and V is TRBV25-1; 8 nucleotides match TRBD1. After removal of 1 base from V and 7 bases from J, the junction contained 6 bases not matched to a gene. CDR3 length: 15 residues. Germline V gives CDR1 MGHDK, CDR2 SYGVNS.

The genes are TRBV7-8 and TRBJ2-1; D might be TRBD2 (5 bases). Trimming pared 3 bases from V and 0 bases from J, leaving 15 bases between. The CDR3 spans 17 residues. CDR1 is SGHVS, CDR2 FQNEAQ, per germline. CDR3 sequence (DNA): TGTGCCAGCAGCTTGGCCAAGCGGAGGAGCTCCTACAATGAGCAGTTCTTC. This sequence encodes CASSLAKRRSSYNEQFF. Drawing the rest from reference TRBV7-8 and TRBJ2-1, the complete variable domain is GAGVSQSPRYKVAKRGQDVALRCDPISGHVSLFWYQQALGQGPEFLTYFQNEAQLDKSGLPSDRFFAERPEGSVSTLKIQRTQQEDSAVYLCASSLAKRRSSYNEQFFGPGTRLTVL.

This clone was seen a few times. This sequence joins TRBV9 and TRBJ1-1; D remains unclear. Trimming took off 1 base at V and 5 bases at J, with 15 bases between the two ends. Germline assignment: CDR1 SGDLS and CDR2 YYNGEE. This CDR3 contains 15 residues. CDR3 in DNA: TGTGCCAGCAGCGTAAACGACTTTCTGCGAACTGAAGCTTTCTTT. Encoded protein: CASSVNDFLRTEAFF.

The chain is built from TRBV5-4 and TRBJ2-5, with 14 bases matching TRBD2. Germline V gene data show CDR1 as SGHNT and CDR2 as YYREEE (reference sequence). Trimming at V came to 3 bases and at J to 5 bases, leaving 0 bases not matched to a gene. The CDR3 sequence is 14 residues long. CDR3 nucleotides: TGTGCCAGCAGCTGGACTAGCGGGAGGGAGACCCAGTACTTC. The encoded protein is CASSWTSGRETQYF.

The chain employs TRBV27 and TRBJ2-7; TRBD1 matches at 11 bases. This CDR3 is built from 15 residues. Losses at the gene ends were 2 bases for V and 2 bases for J; bases not matched to a gene: 2. Looked up from germline, CDR1 is MNHEY and CDR2 is SMNVEV (reference sequence). This chain's CDR3 is CASSLMGQGAYEQYF. In DNA form, the CDR3 reads TGTGCCAGCAGTTTAATGGGACAGGGGGCCTACGAGCAGTACTTC.

The V call is TRBV7-9, the J call TRBJ2-5; weak D call: TRBD2 (6 bases). CDR3 length: 13 amino acids. Germline CDR1 SEHNR, CDR2 FQNEAQ (reference sequence). V shed 5 bases and J shed 3 bases, with 10 bases lying between them. The CDR3 region has the DNA TGTGCCAGCAGCCCCCCGGGAGAAGAGACCCAGTACTTC. It yields the protein CASSPPGEETQYF.